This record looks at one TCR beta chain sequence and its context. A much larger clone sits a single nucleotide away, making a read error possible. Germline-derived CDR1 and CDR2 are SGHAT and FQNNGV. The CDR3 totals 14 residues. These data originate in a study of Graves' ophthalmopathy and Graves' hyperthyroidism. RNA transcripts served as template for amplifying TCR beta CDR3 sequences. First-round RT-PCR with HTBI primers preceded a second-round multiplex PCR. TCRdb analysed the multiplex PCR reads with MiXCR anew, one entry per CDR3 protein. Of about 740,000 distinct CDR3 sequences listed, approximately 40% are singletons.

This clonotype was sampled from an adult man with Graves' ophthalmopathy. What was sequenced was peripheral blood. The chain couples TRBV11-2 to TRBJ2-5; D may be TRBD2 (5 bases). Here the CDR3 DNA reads TGTGCCAGCAGCTTAGGAGGGTGGAAAGAGACCCGGTACTTC. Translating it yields CASSLGGWKETRYF.